These 28 T cell receptor beta chains were all obtained from the same sample, sequenced in a study of shared clonotypes between healthy human individuals. Sequenced by immunoSEQ multiplex PCR; TCRdb stores in-frame clones only, minus some. The table shows over 2 million clones, with 90% to 95% occurring only once. Sequenced material: naive CD4+ T cells sorted from blood. The sample's subset: CD45RA+ positively selected. The receptors come from a young man in good health.

This sequence joins TRBV6-1 and TRBJ1-5; no firm D call. The germline V gene has CDR1 MNHNS and CDR2 SASEGT. V was shortened by 1 base and J by 6 bases, with 7 bases between the two germline ends. The CDR3 covers 13 residues. The CDR3 spells CASSEVGSQPQHF. CDR3 coding DNA: TGTGCCAGCAGTGAAGTGGGAAGTCAGCCCCAGCATTTT.

This clone was detected once. The rearrangement links TRBV5-8 to TRBJ2-7; D unresolved. Germline loops: CDR1 SGHTS, CDR2 YDEGEE. V lost 4 bases, J lost 5 bases, and 7 bases lay in between. This CDR3 spans 11 amino acids. CDR3 DNA: TGTGCCAGCAGCGCGAGAAACGAGCAGTACTTC. It encodes CASSARNEQYF.

J is TRBJ1-5 and V is TRBV7-9; D possibly corresponds to TRBD1 (6 bases). CDR1 and CDR2 from the germline V gene are SEHNR and FQNEAQ (reference sequence). CDR3 length equals 15 residues. Trimming took off 0 bases at V and 3 bases at J, with 9 bases between the two ends. The CDR3 nucleotides read TGTGCCAGCAGCTTAGCCCAGGGGTCCAATCAGCCCCAGCATTTT. It encodes CASSLAQGSNQPQHF.

This clone was seen only once. V gene TRBV5-4 combines with J gene TRBJ2-1; possibly TRBD2 for D (5 bases). The CDR3 runs 16 residues. V was cut by 0 bases and J by 4 bases, with 14 bases left in between. Germline V CDR1 and CDR2: SGHNT, YYREEE (reference sequence). For the CDR3, the DNA is TGTGCCAGCAGCTTGGGTGGCATTTGGACTTACAATGAGCAGTTCTTC. Residues: CASSLGGIWTYNEQFF. Together with reference TRBV5-4 and TRBJ2-1, the CDR3 gives the full variable domain: ETGVTQSPTHLIKTRGQQVTLRCSSQSGHNTVSWYQQALGQGPQFIFQYYREEENGRGNFPPRFSGLQFPNYSSELNVNALELDDSALYLCASSLGGIWTYNEQFFGPGTRLTVL.

The gene calls are TRBV4-1 and TRBJ2-5, with a tentative D call TRBD2 (6 bases). This CDR3 region has 15 residues. Trimming pared 5 bases from V and 4 bases from J, leaving 17 bases between. In germline, CDR1 is MGHRA, CDR2 YSYEKL. CDR3 residues: CASSKGTRPGETQYF. The CDR3 DNA is TGCGCCAGCAGCAAAGGGACTCGGCCGGGAGAGACCCAGTACTTC.

This chain uses TRBV28 with TRBJ2-7; 9 bases match TRBD2. The trim removed 7 bases at V and 7 bases at J, leaving 11 bases unmatched. Germline CDR1 MDHEN, CDR2 SYDVKM. The CDR3 consists of 14 residues. The CDR3 nucleotides are TGTGCCAGCATCACTCGGCGGGGGGGCTGGGAGCAGTACTTC. This translates into CASITRRGGWEQYF.

The CDR3 nucleotides are TGTGCCAGCAGTGTTGCCGGGACGTATGAAAAACTGTTTTTT. Translation: CASSVAGTYEKLFF. V and J are TRBV27 and TRBJ1-4; D is perhaps TRBD1 (5 bases). CDR3 length: 14 residues. Looked up from germline, CDR1 is MNHEY and CDR2 is SMNVEV (reference sequence). V was trimmed by 5 bases and J by 6 bases, leaving 13 bases between them. Full variable domain (remainder filled in from reference TRBV27 and TRBJ1-4): EAQVTQNPRYLITVTGKKLTVTCSQNMNHEYMSWYRQDPGLGLRQIYYSMNVEVTDKGDVPEGYKVSRKEKRNFPLILESPSPNQTSLYFCASSVAGTYEKLFFGSGTQLSVL.

The chain couples TRBV15 to TRBJ1-4; D possibly corresponds to TRBD1 (6 bases). There are 17 residues in the CDR3. Germline V gene lookup returns CDR1 LNHNV and CDR2 YYDKDF (reference sequence). Trimming removed 3 bases at V and 0 bases at J, with 14 bases between. The CDR3 DNA follows: TGTGCCACCAGCAGCTATGGGGGGGCCACAACTAATGAAAAACTGTTTTTT. Its translation is CATSSYGGATTNEKLFF.

V gene TRBV4-3 combines with J gene TRBJ1-5, with D possibly being TRBD1 (6 bases). V lost 4 bases to trimming and J lost 0 bases, with 10 bases between them. The CDR3 loop spans 15 amino acids. Germline values: CDR1 LGHNA, CDR2 YSLEER. CDR3 bases: TGCGCCAGCAGCCGGAACAGGGATAGCAATCAGCCCCAGCATTTT. Its translation: CASSRNRDSNQPQHF.

This chain connects TRBV6-6 to TRBJ2-1, with 10 bases lining up with TRBD1. V shed 5 bases, J shed 6 bases, and the junction held 7 bases outside the gene matches. The CDR3 consists of 15 residues. From germline, CDR1 is MNHNY and CDR2 SVGAGI (reference sequence). CDR3 in DNA: TGTGCCAGCAGTAACCGGGACAGGGGAATCAATGAGCAGTTCTTC. This sequence encodes CASSNRDRGINEQFF.

The rearrangement joins TRBV27 to TRBJ1-5; TRBD1 is a possible D gene (5 bases). The germline V and J ends were trimmed by 2 bases and 10 bases, with 15 bases remaining between them. Germline V CDR1 and CDR2: MNHEY, SMNVEV (reference sequence). CDR3 size: 14 residues. The CDR3 region is CASSLGTEVGPQHF. CDR3 in DNA: TGTGCCAGCAGTTTAGGGACGGAGGTGGGACCCCAGCATTTT.

The chain has TRBV5-8 and TRBJ1-4, with TRBD1 as a possible D gene (6 bases). Germline values: CDR1 SGHTS, CDR2 YDEGEE. The CDR3 totals 15 residues. The V end was cut by 0 bases, the J end by 4 bases, with 10 bases between. The CDR3 is CASSLGRTDNEKLFF. For the CDR3, the DNA is TGTGCCAGCAGCTTGGGTCGGACAGATAATGAAAAACTGTTTTTT.

V and J are TRBV5-1 and TRBJ2-1; 7 bases agree with TRBD2. The CDR3 totals 15 residues. V shed 5 bases, J shed 1 base, and the junction held 6 bases outside the gene matches. Per germline, CDR1 SGHRS and CDR2 YFSETQ. In nucleotides, the CDR3 is TGCGCCAGCAGGGCGGGGGAGTTTTCCTACAATGAGCAGTTCTTC. Protein: CASRAGEFSYNEQFF. The full variable domain, in which reference TRBV5-1 and TRBJ2-1 provide the parts outside the CDR3, is KAGVTQTPRYLIKTRGQQVTLSCSPISGHRSVSWYQQTPGQGLQFLFEYFSETQRNKGNFPGRFSGRQFSNSRSEMNVSTLELGDSALYLCASRAGEFSYNEQFFGPGTRLTVL.

The chain is built from TRBV19 and TRBJ2-1; D ambiguous. Trimming left V 7 bases short and J 2 bases short, with 9 bases between. The germline CDR1 and CDR2 sequences are LNHDA and SQIVND (reference sequence). CDR3 length: 13 residues. This chain's CDR3 is CASKDAPYNEQFF. CDR3 DNA sequence: TGTGCCAGTAAGGACGCCCCCTACAATGAGCAGTTCTTC.

The genes are TRBV10-3 and TRBJ2-1, with D possibly TRBD1 on 6 matching bases. Germline values: CDR1 ENHRY, CDR2 SYGVKD. Deletions cut 8 bases from V and 4 bases from J, with 15 bases between. The CDR3 spans 14 residues. The CDR3, as DNA: TGTGCCATCCAGGACAGCAGCTCGTACAATGAGCAGTTCTTC. Encoded protein: CAIQDSSSYNEQFF.

This chain connects TRBV27 to TRBJ2-1; perhaps TRBD1 as D (6 bases). The CDR3 is 14 residues long. Trimming pared 9 bases from V and 2 bases from J, leaving 14 bases between. Germline CDR1 reads MNHEY; CDR2 reads SMNVEV (reference sequence). The CDR3 DNA reads as TGTGCCAGTTGCAGGGGCCTCACCTACAATGAGCAGTTCTTC. Translation: CASCRGLTYNEQFF.

CDR3 protein: CASIGDQETQYF. The CDR3 DNA follows: TGTGCCAGCATAGGGGATCAAGAGACCCAGTACTTC. J is TRBJ2-5 and V is TRBV6-1; possible D gene TRBD1, 5 bases. CDR1 is MNHNS and CDR2 is SASEGT in the germline V gene. CDR3 length: 12 residues. The V end lost 7 bases, the J end lost 2 bases, and 8 bases lay between the germline ends.

J is TRBJ2-3 and V is TRBV25-1; 9 nucleotides line up with TRBD1. J gave up 2 bases and V 4 bases, and 10 bases lay outside the gene matches. Germline values: CDR1 MGHDK, CDR2 SYGVNS. CDR3 length: 17 amino acids. DNA for the CDR3: TGTGCCAGCAGTGGATTAGGGACAGGGCTACTCACAGATACGCAGTATTTT. It codes for CASSGLGTGLLTDTQYF.

A few counts support this clone. The junction differs from germline at one of its ends, possibly a read error. The J gene is TRBJ2-7, the V gene TRBV25-1; D might be TRBD2 (6 bases). The CDR3 is 12 amino acids. CDR1 is MGHDK and CDR2 is SYGVNS in the germline V gene. CDR3 sequence reads: CASRSETGVTDF. As DNA, the CDR3 is TGTGCCAGCCGAAGCGAGACGGGAGTTACGGACTTC.

The chain has TRBV18 and TRBJ1-2; TRBD1 matches 7 bases. This CDR3 spans 14 amino acids. Germline lookup yields CDR1 KGHSH and CDR2 LQKENI. Unmatched junction bases numbered 8, after V lost 5 bases and J lost 5 bases. The CDR3 coding sequence is TGTGCCAGCTCAGGTGGACAGGTGGGATATGGCTACACCTTC. This codes for CASSGGQVGYGYTF.

The chain couples TRBV9 to TRBJ1-3; D gene ambiguous. The CDR3 is 11 residues long. Deletions cut 5 bases from V and 4 bases from J, with 4 bases between. From germline, CDR1 is SGDLS and CDR2 YYNGEE. Here the CDR3 reads CASSLGNTIYF. DNA of the CDR3: TGTGCCAGCAGTTTGGGAAACACCATATATTTT.

The chain has TRBV6-5 and TRBJ2-2; D call uncertain. V was trimmed by 5 bases and J by 6 bases, leaving 4 bases between them. The CDR3 consists of 11 residues. Germline loops: CDR1 MNHEY, CDR2 SVGAGI. The CDR3: CASSHAGELFF. Here the CDR3 DNA reads TGTGCCAGCAGTCACGCCGGGGAGCTGTTTTTT.

This chain connects TRBV19 to TRBJ2-1; 9 nucleotides line up with TRBD2. Germline V lookup: CDR1 LNHDA, CDR2 SQIVND (reference sequence). Trimming at V came to 8 bases and at J to 7 bases, leaving 9 bases not matched to a gene. The length of the CDR3 is 14 residues. The CDR3 loop reads CASHIAGARNEQFF. CDR3 bases: TGTGCCAGTCACATAGCGGGAGCTCGTAATGAGCAGTTCTTC.

The rearrangement joins TRBV15 to TRBJ1-4; D is unclear. The CDR3 is made up of 18 amino acids. Trimming shortened V by 0 bases and J by 0 bases, and 14 bases separated the two germline ends. The germline CDR1 and CDR2 sequences are LNHNV and YYDKDF (reference sequence). The CDR3 nucleotides are TGTGCCACCAGCAGAGAGAGGCTTACTTCTGCAACTAATGAAAAACTGTTTTTT. Protein sequence: CATSRERLTSATNEKLFF. Looking up the rest from reference TRBV15 and TRBJ1-4 gives the full variable domain: DAMVIQNPRYQVTQFGKPVTLSCSQTLNHNVMYWYQQKSSQAPKLLFHYYDKDFNNEADTPDNFQSRRPNTSFCFLDIRSPGLGDTAMYLCATSRERLTSATNEKLFFGSGTQLSVL.

This chain links TRBV30 with TRBJ2-7; D perhaps matches TRBD2 (5 bases). V shed 0 bases and J shed 0 bases, with 9 bases lying between them. This CDR3 is 14 amino acids long. Germline V gene sequence: CDR1 GTSNPN, CDR2 SVGIG (reference sequence). The CDR3 reads CAWSVSDFSYEQYF. DNA for the CDR3: TGTGCCTGGAGTGTATCGGACTTCTCCTACGAGCAGTACTTC.

The gene calls are TRBV19 and TRBJ2-5, with a tentative D call TRBD2 (5 bases). Germline CDR1 LNHDA, CDR2 SQIVND (reference sequence). The CDR3 is made up of 12 amino acids. The V gene lost 5 bases and the J gene lost 7 bases, with 11 bases spanning the gap. The CDR3, as DNA: TGTGCCAGTAGTCCAGGCGGAGGGACCCAGTACTTC. Residues: CASSPGGGTQYF.

This clone was seen only once. The chain employs TRBV6-1 and TRBJ2-7; D gene unclear. The V end lost 5 bases, the J end lost 3 bases, and 11 bases lay between the germline ends. This CDR3 region has 13 residues. CDR1 is MNHNS, CDR2 SASEGT, per germline. The CDR3 loop reads CASSTRHLYEQYF. CDR3 sequence (DNA): TGTGCCAGCAGTACCCGACACCTCTACGAGCAGTACTTC.

The V call is TRBV9, the J call TRBJ1-6; 8 positions match TRBD1. Germline assignment: CDR1 SGDLS and CDR2 YYNGEE. The V and J ends lost 4 bases and 10 bases, in that order; junction bases with no gene match: 13. CDR3 length equals 16 residues. In DNA, the CDR3 is TGTGCCAGCAGCACCCGGACAGGGCTAGACCACTCACCCCTCCACTTT. Amino acid sequence: CASSTRTGLDHSPLHF.